The TCR beta chain under discussion was sequenced for a study of blood T cells in healthy people across ages. General study points: Researchers report that TCR beta diversity correlated strongly with naive T cell percentage.

As concerns this clonotype: Its antigen is not known.

Next came a second PCR, run for about 7 to 12 cycles, which used a sample-barcoded 5' primer along with a J-beta primer mix. TCRdb processed the 5' RACE reads anew with MiXCR; each CDR3 protein has one entry. The sample includes over 1,500,000 distinct CDR3 sequences, just under 50% of them seen just once. V was pared by 5 bases and J by 6 bases, with 10 bases between. The CDR3 is 12 residues long. Germline CDR1 reads MDHEN; CDR2 reads SYDVKM. At least 5 micrograms of total RNA were extracted per sample. The origin of this receptor is a woman aged 40 to 49 in good health. Sequenced sample: blood. This chain uses TRBV28 with TRBJ1-2, with D perhaps TRBD1 (5 bases). This CDR3 reads CASSPFRDGYTF. The CDR3 nucleotides are TGTGCCAGCAGTCCATTCAGGGATGGCTACACCTTC.